The subject of this entry is one TCR beta chain. The antigen this receptor binds is unknown. Per-nucleotide qualities are absent, and no much larger clonotype sits a single base away. Each donor gave one peripheral blood draw, roughly 110 mL on average, collected into heparinised tubes. A BD FACSAria II and a panel including CD45RO, CCR7, CD25, CD127, CD95 and CD27 were used to sort naive, central memory, regulatory and stem cell-like memory CD4+ T cells. All sorted populations exceeded 95% purity. Right away, PBMCs were isolated by Lymphoprep density gradient centrifugation and were stained directly, with no culture step. To minimize batch effects, samples were stained and sorted in pairs, one healthy donor with one patient per experiment. V and J lose 3 bases and 7 bases, and a span of 9 bases separates them. There are 13 amino acids in the CDR3, from cysteine to phenylalanine inclusive. Only the CDR3 portion is preserved as DNA: 39 bases, with reading frame beginning at the first base. Sequences KGHSH (CDR1) and LQKENI (CDR2) are obtained from the germline V gene.

The High Capacity cDNA Reverse Transcription Kit was used to reverse transcribe all of the isolated RNA, meaning that expressed TCRB transcripts were what got sequenced. Deep immunoSEQ sequencing was performed on naive, central memory and regulatory T cell samples, with an average of around 3.4 million total reads per sample. Sorted cells were lysed in RLT buffer, and RNA was extracted using DNase-treated RNeasy Micro or Mini kits according to cell number. Each cell subset was processed on its own to prevent cross-contamination, while patient and healthy donor samples were processed together. The immunoSEQ multiplex PCR was used to amplify TCRB sequences from cDNA, yielding 87-bp fragments that span the CDR3 region. Sequencing of the amplicons was done on the Illumina HiSeq platform. Processing in the source paper ran as follows. PCR bias was corrected computationally using synthetic template baselines, and reads within Hamming distance 2 were collapsed, with unmergeable singletons discarded. Reads were aligned against IMGT to assign V, D and J genes, CDR3 length and insertions or deletions at six rearrangement sites. Within each subset, clonotype counts were normalized to the number of sorted cells before true diversity and Gini coefficients were calculated with the tcR R package. The overlap coefficient, calculated on TCRB nucleotide sequences, was used to measure repertoire sharing. Out-of-frame TCRB sequences from naive cells were analyzed to stand in for the pre-selection repertoire. In its TCRdb copy, this immuneACCESS table keeps in-frame sequences only and misses some clones. Where compared with another copy, unresolved V genes explain less than half of these, and the others have no known cause. V, J and clone size are those of that table, while D and trimming were read from the DNA. In all, the sample holds hundreds of thousands of clones, and around 15% of those were seen once. The top ten clonotypes cover around 0.1% of the sample.

This sample is drawn from a study of beta chain features in type 1 diabetes (dated by TCRdb to the late 2010s). Context from the whole study: Mean age, gender distribution, total cell number and subset yield were not different between patients and healthy donors. A total of some 100,000,000 sorted cells were examined across all samples, and the number of cells per subset was strongly correlated with RNA yield. In the study, recently diagnosed type 1 diabetes patients and matched healthy donors were compared on the TCRB repertoires of their sorted circulating CD4+ T cell subsets. Regulatory and stem cell-like memory subsets were isolated from only 8 patients and roughly 8 healthy donors, whereas naive and central memory subsets came from all 30 or so donors.

Study-wide conclusions, independent of this receptor: Fewer insertions and more nucleotide deletions at VDJ recombination sites were observed in patients with type 1 diabetes, implying thymic rearrangement abnormalities. PCR might favor shorter templates, but patient and control samples were amplified and corrected together, so any skew would affect both groups equally. Type 1 diabetes patients showed a moderate but significant shortening of TCRB CDR3 length in all four CD4+ subsets. Sequencing cDNA rather than genomic DNA could over-represent highly expressing activated cells, although activation and CD3 levels did not differ between groups. Naive, central memory and regulatory TCRB repertoires appeared more similar among patients than among healthy donors. Only small numbers of individuals were included in the HLA sub-analyses, which left unresolved whether HLA type had any influence on TCRB rearrangement.

This sequence uses TRBV18 and TRBJ2-2, with the D gene uncertain. Material for sequencing was naive CD4+ T cells from blood. This sample's cell subset or site label indicates: true naive CD4+ T cells. The source of this sequence is a young man in good health. The CDR3 amino acid sequence is: CASSPTRNGELFF. Here is the DNA: TGTGCCAGCTCACCCACCCGTAACGGGGAGCTGTTTTTT.